This TCR beta chain is drawn from a study of tumor-infiltrating lymphocytes in localized non-small cell lung cancer. The study's findings and limits: Technical variation could not be separated from intratumor heterogeneity here.

The repertoire was sequenced with immunoSEQ multiplex PCR; TCRdb's copy has only in-frame clones and lacks some. The sample carries 25,000 to 35,000 clones, 80% to 90% recorded once. To note about this clone: Its antigen is not identified.

J gave up 10 bases and V 8 bases, and 18 bases lay outside the gene matches. This CDR3 contains 14 residues. CDR1 GTSNPN and CDR2 SVGIG come from the germline V gene (reference sequence). This clonotype was sampled from a human donor with non-small cell lung cancer. Material: lung tumor tissue. The gene calls are TRBV30 and TRBJ2-5; 8 nucleotides align to TRBD2. CDR3 bases: TGTGCCCGCGATGCGGGGGGTCTCTCGTATGACCAGTACTTC. Translated: CARDAGGLSYDQYF. The full variable domain, with the rest looked up from reference TRBV30 and TRBJ2-5, is SQTIHQWPATLVQPVGSPLSLECTVEGTSNPNLYWYRQAAGRGLQLLFYSVGIGQISSEVPQNLSASRPQDRQFILSSKKLLLSDSGFYLCARDAGGLSYDQYFGPGTRLLVL.